Listed here are 21 T cell receptor beta chains from one sample, sequenced in a study of CD8 T cells in Susac syndrome (dated by TCRdb to between 2017 and 2020). The library was prepared using the immunoSEQ multiplex PCR assay. RNA was extracted using the RNeasy kit, and roughly 0.5 to 1 microgram was reverse transcribed with random hexamers. Clones were called with MiXCR by TCRdb after fastp trimmed the public reads at Q25, and only in-frame beta chains were retained. Identical CDR3 proteins give one entry, which carries the most common genes and DNA. The sample table contains 150,000 to 200,000 distinct CDR3 sequences; only one count was recorded for less than 95% of them. In total, the top ten clones hold roughly 0.099% of the sample. Input material: CD4+ T cells from PBMCs. The receptors come from a human donor with multiple sclerosis.

This chain uses TRBV21-1 with TRBJ1-3. TRBV21-1 represents a pseudogene. The CDR3 sequence is 17 residues long. The CDR3 loop reads CASRVCVATTARNTIYF. As DNA, the CDR3 is TGTGCCAGCAGGGTATGTGTAGCTACAACCGCACGAAACACCATATATTTT.

The chain has TRBV29-1 and TRBJ1-2, with D perhaps matching TRBD1 (5 bases). The germline V and J ends were trimmed by 1 base and 4 bases, with 10 bases remaining between them. Germline V gene data show CDR1 as SQVTM and CDR2 as ANQGSEA. This CDR3 is built from 13 residues. The CDR3 coding sequence is TGCAGCGTTGAAGGGGGGATAGTCTATGGCTACACCTTC. This codes for CSVEGGIVYGYTF.

V gene TRBV7-2 combines with J gene TRBJ2-5; TRBD2 aligns across 11 bases. The CDR3 consists of 16 residues. V lost 5 bases to trimming and J lost 5 bases; unmatched junction nucleotides: 10. Germline values: CDR1 SGHTA, CDR2 FQGNSA. CDR3 sequence (DNA): TGTGCCAGCAGCATGACTAGCGGGATGTTCGGGGAGACCCAGTACTTC. Protein product: CASSMTSGMFGETQYF.

This chain joins TRBV20-1 and TRBJ1-1; tentatively, D is TRBD1 (5 bases). Germline CDR1 and CDR2: DFQATT and SNEGSKA (reference sequence). V lost 2 bases and J 5 bases, leaving 12 bases between the germline ends. The CDR3 contains 13 residues. CDR3 sequence reads: CSARRGRDTEAFF. The CDR3 DNA reads TGCAGTGCTAGAAGGGGCCGGGATACTGAAGCTTTCTTT.

This clonotype has more than one count but fewer than ten. The chain employs TRBV6-1 and TRBJ2-5; 9 nucleotides match TRBD2. CDR3 length: 13 amino acids. Losses at the gene ends were 6 bases for V and 4 bases for J; bases not matched to a gene: 3. Germline CDR1 and CDR2: MNHNS and SASEGT. CDR3 amino acids: CASSLAGRETQYF. CDR3 DNA: TGTGCCAGCAGCCTAGCGGGAAGAGAGACCCAGTACTTC.

V usage is TRBV30 and J usage is TRBJ1-5; TRBD1 might be the D (5 bases). This CDR3 region has 14 residues. V was clipped by 3 bases and J by 6 bases, with 15 bases between them. Germline CDR1 is GTSNPN and CDR2 is SVGIG (reference sequence). CDR3: CAWSRDPGSQPQHF. CDR3 bases: TGTGCCTGGAGCCGGGACCCCGGGAGTCAGCCCCAGCATTTT.

J is TRBJ2-5 and V is TRBV7-9; D remains ambiguous. V was clipped by 1 base and J by 4 bases, with 4 bases between them. The CDR3 has 12 amino acids. Germline V CDR1 and CDR2: SEHNR, FQNEAQ (reference sequence). CDR3 DNA sequence: TGTGCCAGCAGCTTAGAGGCAGAGACCCAGTACTTC. Translation gives CASSLEAETQYF. Full variable domain (remainder filled in from reference TRBV7-9 and TRBJ2-5): DTGVSQNPRHKITKRGQNVTFRCDPISEHNRLYWYRQTLGQGPEFLTYFQNEAQLEKSRLLSDRFSAERPKGSFSTLEIQRTEQGDSAMYLCASSLEAETQYFGPGTRLLVL.

This clonotype has a single count. J is TRBJ2-1 and V is TRBV20-1; 8 bases are shared with TRBD2. Losses at the gene ends were 7 bases for V and 8 bases for J; bases not matched to a gene: 4. Germline CDR1 is DFQATT and CDR2 is SNEGSKA (reference sequence). This CDR3 is 11 amino acids long. The CDR3 region is CSVSGIHEQFF. The CDR3 DNA reads TGCAGTGTTAGCGGGATCCATGAGCAGTTCTTC.

The CDR3 DNA follows: TGTGCCATCAGTGAGACCGGGCAAGCTGGCAATCAGCCCCAGCATTTT. It is translated as CAISETGQAGNQPQHF. The chain is built from TRBV10-3 and TRBJ1-5; D not resolved. The CDR3 spans 16 residues. Trimming took 2 bases from V and 2 from J, leaving 13 bases between them. Germline lookup yields CDR1 ENHRY and CDR2 SYGVKD.

V gene TRBV5-4 combines with J gene TRBJ1-2, with TRBD1 identical over 8 bases. Germline lookup yields CDR1 SGHNT and CDR2 YYREEE (reference sequence). Unmatched junction bases numbered 8, after V lost 4 bases and J lost 6 bases. The CDR3 runs to 14 residues. This chain's CDR3 is CASSQQGDSDGYTF. The DNA of the CDR3 is TGTGCCAGCAGCCAACAGGGGGACTCTGATGGCTACACCTTC.

The chain joins TRBV20-1 to TRBJ2-7, with 13 nucleotides matching TRBD2. With V trimmed by 6 bases and J by 0 bases, 2 bases remained unmatched. The germline V gene encodes CDR1 DFQATT and CDR2 SNEGSKA (reference sequence). The CDR3 covers 14 residues. The CDR3 region is CSALAGGSSYEQYF. The CDR3 nucleotides read TGCAGTGCACTAGCGGGAGGGTCCTCCTACGAGCAGTACTTC.

The chain uses TRBV4-1 and TRBJ2-1; 10 bases are shared with TRBD2. V was clipped by 1 base and J by 4 bases; unmatched bases: 4. Germline CDR1 reads MGHRA; CDR2 reads YSYEKL. The CDR3 spans 16 residues. For the CDR3, the DNA is TGCGCCAGCAGCCAAGTGCCAGCGGGAGGGTACAATGAGCAGTTCTTC. Its protein product is CASSQVPAGGYNEQFF.

Only one count was recorded for this clonotype. The chain recombines TRBV3-1 with TRBJ1-1; the D gene is possibly TRBD1 (5 bases). The length of the CDR3 is 16 residues. The germline gives CDR1 LGHDT, CDR2 YNNKEL (reference sequence). The V end lost 5 bases, the J end lost 3 bases, and 19 bases lay between the germline ends. CDR3 coding DNA: TGTGCCAGCAGCACCTTTCGGGGGGGAGGATACACTGAAGCTTTCTTT. This codes for CASSTFRGGGYTEAFF.

This clonotype was seen only once. The CDR3 nucleotides are TGTGCCAGCAGCCAAGATATAACGGGTTTCTCTGGAAACACCATATATTTT. Amino acid sequence: CASSQDITGFSGNTIYF. The chain combines TRBV4-2 with TRBJ1-3; D remains unclear. Germline V gives CDR1 LGHNA, CDR2 YNFKEQ. V lost 0 bases, J lost 0 bases, and 12 bases lay in between. This CDR3 contains 17 residues.

The gene calls are TRBV29-1 and TRBJ2-3; 14 bases map to TRBD2. Germline V CDR1 and CDR2: SQVTM, ANQGSEA. There are 15 residues in the CDR3. With V trimmed by 5 bases and J by 5 bases, 6 bases remained unmatched. CDR3: CSVMGLAGDGDTQYF. CDR3 coding DNA: TGCAGCGTTATGGGACTAGCGGGAGATGGAGATACGCAGTATTTT.

V usage is TRBV25-1 and J usage is TRBJ1-2; 8 positions match TRBD1. The CDR3 totals 15 residues. Germline V gives CDR1 MGHDK, CDR2 SYGVNS. V lost 2 bases and J lost 8; bases outside the gene matches: 10. CDR3 sequence reads: CASSEPGQALRGYTF. CDR3 sequence (DNA): TGTGCCAGCAGTGAACCGGGACAGGCCCTGAGGGGCTACACCTTC.

V and J are TRBV7-9 and TRBJ1-1; 8 bases are shared with TRBD1. The J segment lost 2 bases and the V segment lost 7 bases, leaving 6 bases of the junction unmatched. This CDR3 comprises 14 residues. Germline assignment: CDR1 SEHNR and CDR2 FQNEAQ (reference sequence). CDR3 protein: CASTRTGPNTEAFF. CDR3 coding DNA: TGTGCCAGCACCCGGACAGGGCCAAACACTGAAGCTTTCTTT.

The chain links TRBV30 to TRBJ2-2; D is possibly TRBD1 (5 bases). This CDR3 spans 14 amino acids. V was shortened by 3 bases and J by 2 bases, with 10 bases between the two germline ends. Per the germline V gene, CDR1 is GTSNPN and CDR2 is SVGIG (reference sequence). CDR3 nucleotide sequence: TGTGCCTGGAGGAAAAGGGGAAACACCGGGGAGCTGTTTTTT. This encodes CAWRKRGNTGELFF. The full variable domain, in which reference TRBV30 and TRBJ2-2 provide the parts outside the CDR3, is SQTIHQWPATLVQPVGSPLSLECTVEGTSNPNLYWYRQAAGRGLQLLFYSVGIGQISSEVPQNLSASRPQDRQFILSSKKLLLSDSGFYLCAWRKRGNTGELFFGEGSRLTVL.

The chain combines TRBV29-1 with TRBJ2-1, with no clear D. Trimming left V 7 bases short and J 2 bases short, with 9 bases between. Germline V lookup: CDR1 SQVTM, CDR2 ANQGSEA. There are 12 residues in the CDR3. Written as DNA, the CDR3 is TGCAGCGCTGGCGGCCCCTACAATGAGCAGTTCTTC. It encodes CSAGGPYNEQFF.

The genes are TRBV19 and TRBJ2-1, with 11 positions matching TRBD2. The CDR3 is 13 residues long. Germline V gene lookup returns CDR1 LNHDA and CDR2 SQIVND (reference sequence). The V and J ends lost 6 bases and 9 bases, in that order; junction bases with no gene match: 4. The chain's CDR3 is CASRGLAGGEQFF. The CDR3 coding sequence is TGTGCCAGTAGAGGACTAGCGGGTGGTGAGCAGTTCTTC. The complete variable domain, with remaining parts taken from reference TRBV19 and TRBJ2-1, reads DGGITQSPKYLFRKEGQNVTLSCEQNLNHDAMYWYRQDPGQGLRLIYYSQIVNDFQKGDIAEGYSVSREKKESFPLTVTSAQKNPTAFYLCASRGLAGGEQFFGPGTRLTVL.

The table lists this clonotype with a few counts. CDR3 in DNA: TGTGCCAGTGGCCAAGAGACCCAGTACTTC. Its translation is CASGQETQYF. J is TRBJ2-5 and V is TRBV27; no firm D call. CDR3 length: 10 amino acids. The germline V gene encodes CDR1 MNHEY and CDR2 SMNVEV (reference sequence). Deletions cut 9 bases from V and 1 base from J, with 3 bases between.